Included here is one T cell receptor (beta chain) sequence, with context. Deletions cut 0 bases from V and 5 bases from J, with 10 bases between. The CDR3 contains 14 residues. Germline CDR1 is MGHRA and CDR2 is YSYEKL. This specimen belongs to a study of T cell changes during pregnancy in multiple sclerosis. The repertoire was sequenced with immunoSEQ multiplex PCR; TCRdb's copy has only in-frame clones and lacks some. The table has about 76,000 clones, around 93% seen once. The V and J genes are TRBV4-1 and TRBJ1-1; D unclear. Sequencing was performed on peripheral blood, taken in the second trimester of pregnancy. The TCR originated in a female donor with multiple sclerosis, enrolled in a pregnancy study. The CDR3, as DNA: TGCGCCAGCAGCCAAGATCCTGGGCAGACTGAAGCTTTCTTT. Translation: CASSQDPGQTEAFF.